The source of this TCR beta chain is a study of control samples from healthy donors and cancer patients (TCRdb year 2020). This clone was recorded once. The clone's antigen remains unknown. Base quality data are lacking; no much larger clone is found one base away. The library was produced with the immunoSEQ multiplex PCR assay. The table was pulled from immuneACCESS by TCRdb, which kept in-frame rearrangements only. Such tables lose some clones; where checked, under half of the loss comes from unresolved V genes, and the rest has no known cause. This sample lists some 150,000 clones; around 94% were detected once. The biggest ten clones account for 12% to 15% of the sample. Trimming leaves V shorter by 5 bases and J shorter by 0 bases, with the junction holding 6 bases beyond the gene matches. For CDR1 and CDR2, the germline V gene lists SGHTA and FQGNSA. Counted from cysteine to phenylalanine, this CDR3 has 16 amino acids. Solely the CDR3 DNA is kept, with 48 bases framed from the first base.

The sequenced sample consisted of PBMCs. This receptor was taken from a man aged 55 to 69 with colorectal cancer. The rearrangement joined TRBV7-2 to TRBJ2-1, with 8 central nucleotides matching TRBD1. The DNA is TGTGCCAGCAGCCCTAACGGACAGGGCTCCTACAATGAGCAGTTCTTC. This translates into CASSPNGQGSYNEQFF.